These 2 T cell receptor beta chains share one sample of origin, sequenced in a study of beta chain features in type 1 diabetes. Investigators reverse transcribed all isolated RNA, so they sequenced expressed TCRB transcripts. The assay was immunoSEQ multiplex PCR, and TCRdb's table has in-frame clones only and misses some. This table has more than 350,000 clones, 11% appearing once. Sample: naive CD4+ T cells from blood. The origin of the receptors is a woman between 18 and 29 years old in good health.

In this sample, this clone turned up a few times. The chain couples TRBV25-1 to TRBJ2-5; weak D call: TRBD2 (5 bases). V was clipped by 2 bases and J by 4 bases, with 11 bases between them. The germline gives CDR1 MGHDK, CDR2 SYGVNS. This CDR3 is 14 amino acids long. The CDR3 nucleotides are TGTGCCAGCAGTGAAGAGGGCCTGGCAGAGACCCAGTACTTC. Its protein is CASSEEGLAETQYF.

In its sample, this clone was seen a few times. This CDR3 is also generated by other DNA sequences in the sample. This chain joins TRBV11-2 and TRBJ2-5, with unresolved D. The CDR3 loop spans 11 amino acids. V lost 3 bases and J lost 4, with 3 bases in between. Germline V gene lookup returns CDR1 SGHAT and CDR2 FQNNGV. CDR3 region: CASSLLETQYF. CDR3 bases: TGTGCCAGCAGCTTGTTAGAGACCCAGTACTTC.